This T cell receptor beta chain was retrieved from a study of T cell repertoires in cytomegalovirus infection. Looking at the study overall: Public TCR beta signature analysis indicated the presence of both CMV infection and matching HLA type.

Each CDR3 protein gets one entry after TCRdb re-called the reads with MiXCR. The sample carries a few hundred thousand distinct CDR3 sequences, approximately 17% recorded once. This clonotype was detected a few times. Its antigen is still unknown. With 4 bases clipped from V and 5 bases from J, the junction kept 6 bases outside the gene matches. The CDR3 has 14 amino acids. CDR1 SGHDT and CDR2 YYEEEE come from the germline V gene. Findings and caveats of the study: Public TCR beta family frequency separated CMV-and-HLA carriers, including in an independent cohort. In two of eight donors, the top clonotype was HLA-C-restricted CMV-specific.

The sequenced material came from CD8+ T cells from PBMCs. The TCR was taken from a human donor in good health (CMV status not recorded). Some clones in this sample may be carry-over from other donors' samples. This chain uses TRBV5-6 with TRBJ1-1; 9 nucleotides line up with TRBD1. CDR3 residues: CASSVTGGWTEAFF. CDR3 coding DNA: TGTGCCAGCAGCGTGACAGGGGGATGGACTGAAGCTTTCTTT.